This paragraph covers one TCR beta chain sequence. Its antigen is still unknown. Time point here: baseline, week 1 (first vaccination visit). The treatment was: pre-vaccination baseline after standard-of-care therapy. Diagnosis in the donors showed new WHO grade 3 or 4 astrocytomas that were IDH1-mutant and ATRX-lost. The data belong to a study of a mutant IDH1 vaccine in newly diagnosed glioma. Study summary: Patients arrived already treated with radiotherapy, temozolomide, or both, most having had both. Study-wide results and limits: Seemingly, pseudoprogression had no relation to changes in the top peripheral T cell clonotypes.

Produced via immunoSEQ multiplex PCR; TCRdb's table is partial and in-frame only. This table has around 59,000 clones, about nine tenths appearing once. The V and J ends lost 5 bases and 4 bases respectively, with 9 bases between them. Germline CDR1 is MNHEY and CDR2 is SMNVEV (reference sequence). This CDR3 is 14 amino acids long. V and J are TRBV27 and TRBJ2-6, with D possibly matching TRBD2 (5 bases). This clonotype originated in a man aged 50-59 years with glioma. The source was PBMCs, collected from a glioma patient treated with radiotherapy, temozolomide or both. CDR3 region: CASSRGDGANVLTF. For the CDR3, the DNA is TGTGCCAGCAGTCGGGGAGACGGGGCCAACGTCCTGACTTTC.